These T cell receptor beta chains were read from a single sample in a study of beta chain features in type 1 diabetes. The assay was immunoSEQ multiplex PCR, and TCRdb's table has in-frame clones only and misses some. The table has about 340,000 clones, approximately 13% seen once. Source material: naive CD4+ T cells from blood. Receptor source: a woman aged 18-30 years with type 1 diabetes. Each CDR3 is given with its conserved first and last residue. D genes are given only for firm matches. The size entry is marked missing in some rows and otherwise reads once, few, many or a size class.

clone_size	v_call	j_call	d_call	cdr3_nt	cdr3_aa
NA	TRBV7-2	TRBJ2-2	TRBD2	TGTGCCAGCCGCCCCCGGCTAGCGGTGACCGGGGAGCTGTTTTTT	CASRPRLAVTGELFF
NA	TRBV5-4	TRBJ2-5	NA	TGTGCCAGCAGCTTGGGCAGCCAAGAGACCCAGTACTTC	CASSLGSQETQYF
few	TRBV6-5	TRBJ2-2	TRBD1	TGTGCCAGCAGGACGCCGGGACAGGGGACCGGGGAGCTGTTTTTT	CASRTPGQGTGELFF
NA	TRBV18	TRBJ2-3	TRBD2	TGTGCCAGCTCACCACCGTTGGGACTAGCGAGAAACACAGATACGCAGTATTTT	CASSPPLGLARNTDTQYF
few	TRBV11-2	TRBJ2-5	TRBD2	TGTGCCAGCAGCTTGATGGGACTAGCGGGAGAGGAGACCCAGTACTTC	CASSLMGLAGEETQYF
NA	TRBV6-5	TRBJ1-2	TRBD1	TGTGCCAGCAGTCAACTGACAGGGAGCCATGGCTACACCTTC	CASSQLTGSHGYTF
few	TRBV28	TRBJ2-6	NA	TGTGCCAGCAGTTTATGGGGGCCCGGGGCCAACGTCCTGACTTTC	CASSLWGPGANVLTF
few	TRBV28	TRBJ1-5	TRBD1	TGTGCCAGCAGTTATCTGCTGACAGGGCCCAGGCAGCCCCAGCATTTT	CASSYLLTGPRQPQHF
few	TRBV15	TRBJ2-1	NA	TGTGCCACCAGTCCGAGCGGGCCCTACAATGAGCAGTTCTTC	CATSPSGPYNEQFF
NA	TRBV5-6	TRBJ2-7	TRBD1	TGTGCCAGCAGCCCAGGACAGGGGGCCCCCTCCGAGCAGTACTTC	CASSPGQGAPSEQYF
few	TRBV25-1	TRBJ2-1	TRBD2	TGTGCCAGCAGTGAATTGGGGACTAGCGCAGCCTACAATGAGCAGTTCTTC	CASSELGTSAAYNEQFF
few	TRBV30	TRBJ1-1	NA	TGTGCCTGGAGTAAAAAGACGGGAGTAAGGACTGAAGCTTTCTTT	CAWSKKTGVRTEAFF
NA	TRBV7-2	TRBJ2-1	TRBD1	TGTGCCAGCAGCCGCCCAGGGGGTTTCAATGAGCAGTTCTTC	CASSRPGGFNEQFF
few	TRBV9	TRBJ2-1	NA	TGTGCCAGCAGCGTATTTGGGGGGACCTCCTACAATGAGCAGTTCTTC	CASSVFGGTSYNEQFF
NA	TRBV5-1	TRBJ2-5	TRBD1	TGCGCCAGCAGCGAAAAAAACAGGGGTTACGAGACCCAGTACTTC	CASSEKNRGYETQYF
NA	TRBV14	TRBJ2-3	TRBD2	TGTGCCAGCAGCCAAGCCGCCCCTAGCGGCCACACAGATACGCAGTATTTT	CASSQAAPSGHTDTQYF
NA	TRBV27	TRBJ1-2	TRBD1	TGTGCCAGCAGTTTATCGGGGACAGGGGGCTGGGATGGCTACACCTTC	CASSLSGTGGWDGYTF
few	TRBV9	TRBJ1-2	NA	TGTGCCAGCAGCGTAGCTAGTCGGGGGGGACCCTATGGCTACACCTTC	CASSVASRGGPYGYTF
few	TRBV7-9	TRBJ2-3	TRBD2	TGTGCCAGCAGCCCAGGACTAGCGGGAGCAGATACGCAGTATTTT	CASSPGLAGADTQYF
few	TRBV6-5	TRBJ2-7	NA	TGTGCCAGCAGCCCCCACTTCGGGTTGGCCGAGCAGTACTTC	CASSPHFGLAEQYF
NA	TRBV5-1	TRBJ2-6	NA	TGCGCCAGCAGCACAGGACGGCCCTCTGGGGCCAACGTCCTGACTTTC	CASSTGRPSGANVLTF
NA	TRBV15	TRBJ2-7	NA	TGTGCCACCAGCAGAGGTGGTTCCTTGCGGCCCTACGAGCAGTACTTC	CATSRGGSLRPYEQYF
few	TRBV7-9	TRBJ1-1	NA	TGTGCCAGCAGCTTAACAGGGCGTTATACTGAAGCTTTCTTT	CASSLTGRYTEAFF
NA	TRBV7-2	TRBJ2-5	NA	TGTGCCAGCAGCTTAGAGAGGTGGTACCAAGAGACCCAGTACTTC	CASSLERWYQETQYF
NA	TRBV7-9	TRBJ1-1	NA	TGTGCCAGCAGCTTACGATTGAGGGCGGGGTCTGAAGCTTTCTTT	CASSLRLRAGSEAFF
NA	TRBV15	TRBJ2-1	NA	TGTGCCACCAGCGGTAGCGGACTCGGACGGGGTGAGCAGTTCTTC	CATSGSGLGRGEQFF
few	TRBV27	TRBJ2-1	NA	TGTGCCAGCAGGGACACAACCTACAATGAGCAGTTCTTC	CASRDTTYNEQFF
few	TRBV19	TRBJ2-1	TRBD2	TGTGCCAGTAGTATAGGACTAGCGGGGAATAATGAGCAGTTCTTC	CASSIGLAGNNEQFF
NA	TRBV27	TRBJ1-5	NA	TGTGCCAGCAGTTTCTTCCCGGGGGGCAATCAGCCCCAGCATTTT	CASSFFPGGNQPQHF
few	TRBV14	TRBJ2-1	NA	TGTGCCAGCAGACTATCCCTCGGTCTGGGGAGTACTTACAATGAGCAGTTCTTC	CASRLSLGLGSTYNEQFF
few	TRBV11-2	TRBJ1-4	NA	TGTGCCAGCAGCCCCGGGGGGGGACGAGAAAAACTGTTTTTT	CASSPGGGREKLFF
few	TRBV11-2	TRBJ2-7	NA	TGTGCCAGCAGCTTAACCGGGACTTTTACCGAGCAGTACTTC	CASSLTGTFTEQYF
few	TRBV7-2	TRBJ2-3	TRBD1	TGTGCCAGCAGCTTAACGGACAGGGCCACAGATACGCAGTATTTT	CASSLTDRATDTQYF
few	TRBV5-1	TRBJ2-5	TRBD1	TGCGCCAGCAGCCCGGACAGGGTGGAGACCCAGTACTTC	CASSPDRVETQYF
NA	TRBV28	TRBJ1-4	TRBD1	TGTGCCAGCAGCCCTAACCCGGGACAGCTTAATGAAAAACTGTTTTTT	CASSPNPGQLNEKLFF
few	TRBV11-3	TRBJ2-1	TRBD2	TGTGCCAGCAGCTTAATTGCGGGAGGGGTGTTAAATGAGCAGTTCTTC	CASSLIAGGVLNEQFF
NA	TRBV14	TRBJ2-5	NA	TGTGCCAGCAGCCAGACCCCCTGGCAGGGTCCAGAGACCCAGTACTTC	CASSQTPWQGPETQYF
NA	TRBV30	TRBJ2-7	NA	TGTGCCTGGAGTGTACAGCTGGACGAGCAGTACTTC	CAWSVQLDEQYF
few	TRBV23-1	TRBJ1-4	TRBD1	TGCGCCAGCAGTCGGGGACAGGGGGAGGAAAAACTGTTTTTT	CASSRGQGEEKLFF
NA	TRBV9	TRBJ2-1	TRBD2	TGTGCCAGCAGCGTCCGAGGGGCTCTGGGACTAGCGGGAGGATACAATGAGCAGTTCTTC	CASSVRGALGLAGGYNEQFF
few	TRBV2	TRBJ2-2	NA	TGTGCCAGCAGGAAGGGGTACACCGGGGAGCTGTTTTTT	CASRKGYTGELFF
few	TRBV18	TRBJ1-4	NA	TGTGCCAGCTCACCACCGTCGGATGAAAAACTGTTTTTT	CASSPPSDEKLFF
few	TRBV2	TRBJ2-1	NA	TGTGCCAGCAGAGCCCGTTCCGGGACTTCTCAGGATGAGCAGTTCTTC	CASRARSGTSQDEQFF
NA	TRBV30	TRBJ1-1	NA	TGTGCCTGGAGTCCGGGCCAGGGCCTAGGAGCTTTCTTT	CAWSPGQGLGAFF
few	TRBV14	TRBJ2-1	TRBD2	TGTGCCAGCAGCCTGAGTAGGCTAGCGGCCATATTAGGGGAGCAGTTCTTC	CASSLSRLAAILGEQFF